These 31 T cell receptor beta chains were sequenced from one sample in a study of T-cell reconstitution after alpha-beta-depleted transplantation in children. Preparation of the TCRbeta library was carried out with unique molecular identifiers. Using its own MiXCR run on the PCR reads, TCRdb lists one record per CDR3 protein. There are around 800,000 distinct CDR3 sequences in the sample; under 20% occur only once, and just under 5% lies in the top ten. Sequenced here: PBMCs, mostly from graft donor cells, sampled 360 days after TCRalphabeta/CD19-depleted stem cell transplant. These receptors came from a male patient younger than 18 who had a stem cell transplant for acute lymphoblastic leukemia, so the T cells may come from the graft donor.

The V gene is TRBV6-4, the J gene TRBJ2-1, with unresolved D. The CDR3 runs to 13 residues. Trimming stripped 0 bases from V and 5 bases from J, with 5 bases between. Germline CDR1 MRHNA, CDR2 SNTAGT. CDR3 DNA sequence: TGTGCCAGCAGTGACTCCTTGCACAATGAGCAGTTCTTC. This translates into CASSDSLHNEQFF.

V is TRBV12-5 and J is TRBJ1-1, with 8 bases aligning to TRBD1. The length of the CDR3 is 17 residues. CDR1 is LGHNT and CDR2 is FRNRAP in the germline V gene. The V gene end was trimmed by 2 bases and the J gene end by 4 bases; junction bases not matched to a gene: 12. As DNA, the CDR3 is TGTGCTAGTGGTTTGAAACCGGGACAGGTGAGGGGCACTGAAGCTTTCTTT. Protein product: CASGLKPGQVRGTEAFF.

The table lists this clonotype with a few counts. This sequence joins TRBV5-1 and TRBJ1-2; maybe TRBD1 (5 bases). The length of the CDR3 is 14 residues. Looked up from germline, CDR1 is SGHRS and CDR2 is YFSETQ. The V and J ends lost 3 bases and 7 bases respectively, with 16 bases between them. CDR3 sequence reads: CASSSLQVEFGYTF. CDR3 DNA: TGCGCCAGCAGCTCGCTACAGGTCGAATTTGGCTACACCTTC.

The CDR3 is CAISGTNEQFF. The CDR3 nucleotides read TGTGCCATCAGTGGCACCAATGAGCAGTTCTTC. V gene TRBV10-3 combines with J gene TRBJ2-1; no clear D gene. Per the germline V gene, CDR1 is ENHRY and CDR2 is SYGVKD. The CDR3 totals 11 residues. V was clipped by 4 bases and J by 6 bases, with 4 bases between them.

The chain is built from TRBV5-1 and TRBJ2-1, with D hard to call. The CDR3 runs to 15 residues. Germline assignment: CDR1 SGHRS and CDR2 YFSETQ. V was shortened by 4 bases and J by 2 bases, with 13 bases between the two germline ends. The CDR3, as DNA: TGCGCCAGCAGCCGGGCTCTCCGGGCCTACAATGAGCAGTTCTTC. Its protein is CASSRALRAYNEQFF. Variable domain in full (rest from reference TRBV5-1 and TRBJ2-1): KAGVTQTPRYLIKTRGQQVTLSCSPISGHRSVSWYQQTPGQGLQFLFEYFSETQRNKGNFPGRFSGRQFSNSRSEMNVSTLELGDSALYLCASSRALRAYNEQFFGPGTRLTVL.

This clonotype has at least ten counts. The V and J genes are TRBV20-1 and TRBJ2-7; D uncertain. The germline V and J ends were trimmed by 3 bases and 3 bases, with 12 bases remaining between them. CDR1 and CDR2 (germline): DFQATT, SNEGSKA (reference sequence). The CDR3 contains 13 residues. The CDR3 DNA reads as TGCAGTGCTAGTCGCTCTCGCAACTACGAGCAGTACTTC. The encoded protein is CSASRSRNYEQYF.

This clonotype was detected only a few times. The gene calls are TRBV5-1 and TRBJ1-6; a weak D match, TRBD1 (5 bases). Trimming left V 4 bases short and J 7 bases short, with 12 bases between. The CDR3 length is 14 residues. Germline values: CDR1 SGHRS, CDR2 YFSETQ. CDR3 sequence (DNA): TGCGCCAGCAGCGTGGGGACGGAAAATTCACCCCTCCACTTT. Its protein product is CASSVGTENSPLHF.

This clonotype appeared many times. The genes are TRBV5-1 and TRBJ2-7, with D possibly being TRBD1 (6 bases). The germline V and J ends were trimmed by 0 bases and 3 bases, with 10 bases remaining between them. Looked up from germline, CDR1 is SGHRS and CDR2 is YFSETQ. This CDR3 has 14 amino acids. Here the CDR3 DNA reads TGCGCCAGCAGCTTGGGGACAGCGGACTACGAGCAGTACTTC. This codes for CASSLGTADYEQYF.

This clonotype has a count of ten or more. J is TRBJ1-4 and V is TRBV18; TRBD1 is a possible D gene (6 bases). The CDR3 length is 14 residues. V was shortened by 3 bases and J by 5 bases, with 10 bases between the two germline ends. Germline assignment: CDR1 KGHSH and CDR2 LQKENI. The CDR3 is CASSPRGGNEKLFF. The CDR3 coding sequence is TGTGCCAGCTCACCGCGAGGGGGAAATGAAAAACTGTTTTTT.

The sample holds a few counts of this clonotype. The chain employs TRBV5-6 and TRBJ2-3; D assignment may be TRBD1 or TRBD2 (5 bases each). This CDR3 comprises 15 residues. Trimming took 7 bases from V and 3 from J, leaving 18 bases between them. Germline CDR1 SGHDT, CDR2 YYEEEE. Here the CDR3 reads CASLTFQGVTDTQYF. CDR3 DNA: TGTGCCAGCCTTACATTTCAGGGAGTTACAGATACGCAGTATTTT.

The J gene is TRBJ2-5, the V gene TRBV9; TRBD1 aligns across 8 bases. V lost 1 base, J lost 1 base, and 6 bases stayed unmatched. There are 16 residues in the CDR3. Germline V gene sequence: CDR1 SGDLS, CDR2 YYNGEE. The CDR3 region is CASSVRQGAPQETQYF. The DNA for the CDR3 is TGTGCCAGCAGCGTACGTCAGGGGGCCCCCCAAGAGACCCAGTACTTC.

There are many counts of this clonotype. CDR3 nucleotides: TGTGCCACCAGTGATGTGGGGGGGCTGGATGAGCAGTTCTTC. This codes for CATSDVGGLDEQFF. The rearrangement joins TRBV24-1 to TRBJ2-1; possibly TRBD2 for D (7 bases). Trimming shortened V by 3 bases and J by 8 bases, and 13 bases separated the two germline ends. This CDR3 spans 14 amino acids. Germline CDR1 reads KGHDR; CDR2 reads SFDVKD.

A few counts support this clonotype. The V gene is TRBV5-1, the J gene TRBJ2-1; D perhaps matches TRBD2 (7 bases). The CDR3 spans 12 residues. The V end was cut by 5 bases, the J end by 6 bases, with 9 bases between. Germline CDR1 and CDR2: SGHRS and YFSETQ. CDR3 sequence reads: CASRRGGNEQFF. The DNA for the CDR3 is TGCGCCAGCAGGAGGGGGGGCAATGAGCAGTTCTTC.

A few counts support this clonotype. This CDR3 is CASSQEDLAYEQYF. The CDR3 nucleotides read TGTGCCAGCAGCCAAGAGGACCTTGCCTACGAGCAGTACTTC. This chain links TRBV4-2 with TRBJ2-7; no firm D call. The CDR3 has 14 amino acids. Trimming removed 0 bases from V and 2 bases from J, with 8 bases in between. Germline CDR1 and CDR2: LGHNA and YNFKEQ.

The V and J genes are TRBV5-1 and TRBJ2-7, with 8 bases matching TRBD1. This CDR3 is built from 12 residues. CDR1 is SGHRS, CDR2 YFSETQ, per germline. After removal of 4 bases from V and 8 bases from J, the junction contained 5 bases not matched to a gene. In nucleotides, the CDR3 is TGCGCCAGCAGCAGGACAGGGAGTCAGCAGTACTTC. Translating gives CASSRTGSQQYF.

The chain recombines TRBV7-9 with TRBJ2-1, with TRBD1 identical over 8 bases. CDR1 is SEHNR and CDR2 is FQNEAQ in the germline V gene (reference sequence). The CDR3 loop spans 16 amino acids. V shed 4 bases, J shed 4 bases, and the junction held 9 bases outside the gene matches. Here the CDR3 DNA reads TGTGCCAGCAGCTCCCCCGGGACAGGTATTTACAATGAGCAGTTCTTC. Translation: CASSSPGTGIYNEQFF. The full variable domain, completed using reference TRBV7-9 and TRBJ2-1, is DTGVSQNPRHKITKRGQNVTFRCDPISEHNRLYWYRQTLGQGPEFLTYFQNEAQLEKSRLLSDRFSAERPKGSFSTLEIQRTEQGDSAMYLCASSSPGTGIYNEQFFGPGTRLTVL.

The chain combines TRBV5-1 with TRBJ1-1; D gene unclear. Trimming stripped 3 bases from V and 2 bases from J, with 29 bases between. This CDR3 has 20 residues. The germline CDR1 and CDR2 sequences are SGHRS and YFSETQ. The CDR3 DNA is TGCGCCAGCAGCTGGGCCAGCCTTCTCATTGCCTCGGACCAAAACACTGAAGCTTTCTTT. Its translation: CASSWASLLIASDQNTEAFF. The full variable domain, with the rest looked up from reference TRBV5-1 and TRBJ1-1, is KAGVTQTPRYLIKTRGQQVTLSCSPISGHRSVSWYQQTPGQGLQFLFEYFSETQRNKGNFPGRFSGRQFSNSRSEMNVSTLELGDSALYLCASSWASLLIASDQNTEAFFGQGTRLTVV.

The chain combines TRBV7-2 with TRBJ2-3, with TRBD2 matching 11 bases. CDR3 length: 14 amino acids. The V gene's germline CDR1 is SGHTA and CDR2 FQGNSA. After removal of 6 bases from V and 7 bases from J, the junction contained 6 bases not matched to a gene. The CDR3, as DNA: TGTGCCAGCAGAACCGGGACTAGCGGATATACGCAGTATTTT. Protein product: CASRTGTSGYTQYF.

At least ten counts were recorded for this clonotype. The chain couples TRBV9 to TRBJ2-2; 7 bases agree with TRBD1. V lost 4 bases, J lost 7 bases, and 7 bases stayed unmatched. CDR1 SGDLS and CDR2 YYNGEE come from the germline V gene. The CDR3 spans 14 residues. The CDR3 spells CASSPRQGIGELFF. CDR3 bases: TGTGCCAGCAGCCCCAGACAGGGAATCGGGGAGCTGTTTTTT. The full variable domain, its missing parts supplied by reference TRBV9 and TRBJ2-2, is DSGVTQTPKHLITATGQRVTLRCSPRSGDLSVYWYQQSLDQGLQFLIQYYNGEERAKGNILERFSAQQFPDLHSELNLSSLELGDSALYFCASSPRQGIGELFFGEGSRLTVL.

This clonotype was counted once. The V call is TRBV18, the J call TRBJ2-2; either TRBD1 or TRBD2 may fit D (6 bases each). The CDR3 is made up of 17 amino acids. V was trimmed by 3 bases and J by 2 bases, leaving 16 bases between them. CDR1 KGHSH and CDR2 LQKENI come from the germline V gene. CDR3 region: CASSPKFGGHNTGELFF. As DNA, the CDR3 is TGTGCCAGCTCACCGAAATTCGGGGGACACAACACCGGGGAGCTGTTTTTT.

This clonotype was observed many times. The chain employs TRBV24-1 and TRBJ2-1; the D call may be TRBD1 or TRBD2 (7 bases each). CDR3 length: 15 residues. The germline CDR1 and CDR2 sequences are KGHDR and SFDVKD. Trimming shortened V by 9 bases and J by 6 bases, and 20 bases separated the two germline ends. The CDR3 DNA reads TGTGCCACCTCAATGACAGGGAGGGGGAGCAATGAGCAGTTCTTC. Translating it yields CATSMTGRGSNEQFF.

This clonotype was found a few times. The chain employs TRBV3-1 and TRBJ2-5, with TRBD2 matching 7 bases. The germline V gene encodes CDR1 LGHDT and CDR2 YNNKEL (reference sequence). The CDR3 is 14 residues long. V was pared by 4 bases and J by 3 bases, with 5 bases of the junction left unmatched. The CDR3 spells CASSLSGTKETQYF. The CDR3 DNA reads TGTGCCAGCAGCCTCAGCGGGACTAAAGAGACCCAGTACTTC.

This chain uses TRBV12-3 or TRBV12-4 with TRBJ1-5; possibly TRBD1 for D (5 bases). Trimming shortened V by 3 bases and J by 0 bases, and 15 bases separated the two germline ends. The length of the CDR3 is 17 residues. Written as DNA, the CDR3 is TGTGCCAGCAGTTTGGGCCCGGGGCCTCCTAGCAATCAGCCCCAGCATTTT. Translated, it gives CASSLGPGPPSNQPQHF.

The chain employs TRBV5-1 and TRBJ2-1, with TRBD2 identical over 12 bases. The trim removed 0 bases at V and 8 bases at J, leaving 12 bases unmatched. The CDR3 is made up of 18 amino acids. Germline V gene sequence: CDR1 SGHRS, CDR2 YFSETQ. The CDR3 sequence: CASSLGRLAGAYGHEQFF. CDR3 DNA sequence: TGCGCCAGCAGCTTGGGAAGACTAGCGGGAGCTTATGGACATGAGCAGTTCTTC. The entire variable domain, with the rest obtained from reference TRBV5-1 and TRBJ2-1, is as follows: KAGVTQTPRYLIKTRGQQVTLSCSPISGHRSVSWYQQTPGQGLQFLFEYFSETQRNKGNFPGRFSGRQFSNSRSEMNVSTLELGDSALYLCASSLGRLAGAYGHEQFFGPGTRLTVL.

This clonotype was counted a few times. The gene calls are TRBV7-9 and TRBJ2-1; maybe TRBD1 (5 bases). V was cut by 6 bases and J by 5 bases, with 8 bases left in between. The CDR3 length is 12 residues. CDR1 is SEHNR and CDR2 is FQNEAQ in the germline V gene (reference sequence). CDR3 DNA sequence: TGTGCCAGCAGGGGGCCCCACAATGAGCAGTTCTTC. Its translation is CASRGPHNEQFF.

This sequence joins TRBV3-1 and TRBJ1-2; 10 bases fit TRBD1. The CDR3 spans 15 residues. Trimming took 4 bases from V and 4 from J; bases not matched to a gene: 6. Germline CDR1 is LGHDT and CDR2 is YNNKEL (reference sequence). The CDR3 loop is CASSLRQGASYGYTF. The CDR3 DNA sequence: TGTGCCAGCAGCCTTCGACAGGGGGCTTCCTATGGCTACACCTTC.

This chain links TRBV5-1 with TRBJ2-7, with 9 nucleotides matching TRBD1. CDR1 is SGHRS, CDR2 YFSETQ, per germline. V trimming: 4 bases; J trimming: 8 bases; junction bases outside the gene matches: 7. This CDR3 has 13 amino acids. CDR3 sequence reads: CASSGTGPDKQYF. The CDR3 nucleotides read TGCGCCAGCAGCGGGACAGGGCCCGACAAGCAGTACTTC.

The chain combines TRBV2 with TRBJ2-1; perhaps TRBD1 as D (5 bases). The CDR3 has 16 residues. Per the germline V gene, CDR1 is SNHLY and CDR2 is FYNNEI. The V end was cut by 1 base, the J end by 5 bases, with 15 bases between. This CDR3 is CASSEGAGITHNEQFF. CDR3 DNA sequence: TGTGCCAGCAGTGAAGGGGCAGGGATTACCCACAATGAGCAGTTCTTC.

This clonotype occurred many times. The V and J genes are TRBV12-3 or TRBV12-4 and TRBJ2-7; TRBD2 matches at 8 bases. The trim removed 7 bases at V and 6 bases at J, leaving 8 bases unmatched. The CDR3 is 13 amino acids. The CDR3 DNA is TGTGCCAGCACCCCCGGACTAGCTGTCGAGCAGTACTTC. Translating gives CASTPGLAVEQYF.

A few counts support this clonotype. The chain employs TRBV5-1 and TRBJ1-6; weak D call: TRBD1 (6 bases). Germline CDR1 is SGHRS and CDR2 is YFSETQ. CDR3 length: 16 amino acids. V was clipped by 4 bases and J by 7 bases, with 18 bases between them. The CDR3 coding sequence is TGCGCCAGCAGCCACCAGGCAGGGACATGGAATTCACCCCTCCACTTT. This gives the protein CASSHQAGTWNSPLHF.

The CDR3 sequence is CASSYSSNRLVYEQYF. CDR3 sequence (DNA): TGTGCCAGCAGTTACTCGTCTAACCGACTTGTATACGAGCAGTACTTC. The chain carries TRBV6-5 and TRBJ2-7; D not certain. Per the germline V gene, CDR1 is MNHEY and CDR2 is SVGAGI. V lost 0 bases, J lost 4 bases, and 16 bases lay in between. The CDR3 has 16 amino acids.